Shown below are 11 T cell receptor beta chains from a single sample sequenced in a study of identical twins. TCRdb ran MiXCR on the 5' RACE reads and lists one entry per CDR3 protein. The repertoire holds about 730,000 distinct CDR3 sequences, with 21% as singletons. These same records also appear under a second study, on T cells expressing NK-cell markers.

The specimen was PBMCs. The receptors were gathered from a woman between 18 and 29 years old in good health.

V and J are TRBV7-9 and TRBJ2-7; no definite D call. This CDR3 comprises 15 residues. From germline, CDR1 is SEHNR and CDR2 FQNEAQ (reference sequence). V lost 1 base, J lost 2 bases, and 12 bases lay in between. The CDR3 is CASSLGIHGTYEQYF. CDR3 nucleotide sequence: TGTGCCAGCAGCTTAGGGATTCACGGAACCTACGAGCAGTACTTC.

This clonotype was picked up a small number of times. J is TRBJ2-7 and V is TRBV5-1; 7 positions agree with TRBD1. Unmatched junction bases numbered 7, after V lost 2 bases and J lost 5 bases. The CDR3 contains 14 residues. The V gene's germline CDR1 is SGHRS and CDR2 YFSETQ. The CDR3 spells CASSFPGQRNEQYF. CDR3 sequence (DNA): TGCGCCAGCAGCTTTCCGGGACAGAGGAACGAGCAGTACTTC.

This clonotype was seen many times. This chain joins TRBV6-5 and TRBJ2-3; no definite D call. Between the trimmed V and J ends, which lost 0 bases and 0 bases, there was a span of 10 bases. This CDR3 spans 16 amino acids. From germline, CDR1 is MNHEY and CDR2 SVGAGI. CDR3 loop: CASSYSRRLSTDTQYF. For the CDR3, the DNA is TGTGCCAGCAGTTACTCTCGCCGCCTTAGCACAGATACGCAGTATTTT.

This clonotype was seen ten or more times. Here the CDR3 reads CASNPGQDYNEQFF. CDR3 DNA: TGTGCCAGCAACCCGGGACAAGACTACAATGAGCAGTTCTTC. The chain recombines TRBV9 with TRBJ2-1, with TRBD1 as a possible D gene (6 bases). Germline CDR1 reads SGDLS; CDR2 reads YYNGEE. The CDR3 covers 14 residues. The germline V and J ends were trimmed by 6 bases and 3 bases, with 13 bases remaining between them.

There are a few counts of this clonotype. The rearrangement uses TRBV7-9 and TRBJ2-7; D perhaps matches TRBD2 (5 bases). V lost 4 bases and J lost 3, with 10 bases in between. The CDR3 is made up of 13 amino acids. Germline-derived CDR1 and CDR2 are SEHNR and FQNEAQ (reference sequence). The CDR3 DNA sequence: TGTGCCAGCAGCTGGCCTGGAGGCTACGAGCAGTACTTC. It specifies CASSWPGGYEQYF.

The chain carries TRBV29-1 and TRBJ2-1; D unclear. The germline CDR1 and CDR2 sequences are SQVTM and ANQGSEA. The CDR3 runs to 13 residues. V was pared by 1 base and J by 8 bases, with 12 bases between. The chain's CDR3 is CSVEVYRSDEQFF. As DNA, the CDR3 is TGCAGCGTTGAAGTCTATCGCAGCGATGAGCAGTTCTTC.

A few counts support this clonotype. CDR3 sequence: CASRGTGGSPLHF. The CDR3 DNA reads as TGTGCCAGCAGGGGGACAGGGGGTTCACCCCTCCACTTT. The chain recombines TRBV2 with TRBJ1-6; 11 nucleotides agree with TRBD1. Trimming removed 6 bases from V and 9 bases from J; junction bases left unmatched: 1. The germline V gene has CDR1 SNHLY and CDR2 FYNNEI. The CDR3 contains 13 residues.

This clonotype has just a few counts. The V gene is TRBV27, the J gene TRBJ2-3; 11 positions match TRBD2. Germline V gene data show CDR1 as MNHEY and CDR2 as SMNVEV (reference sequence). The trim removed 1 base at V and 5 bases at J, leaving 5 bases unmatched. The CDR3 totals 16 residues. CDR3 nucleotide sequence: TGTGCCAGCAGTTTATTTAGCGGGGGGGCATTAGATACGCAGTATTTT. This encodes CASSLFSGGALDTQYF.

This clonotype was seen many times. The CDR3: CASSHRRGSGRTDTQYF. CDR3 coding DNA: TGTGCCAGCAGCCATAGGAGGGGCAGCGGGCGCACAGATACGCAGTATTTT. The chain recombines TRBV7-9 with TRBJ2-3, with D perhaps TRBD2 (6 bases). The germline V gene encodes CDR1 SEHNR and CDR2 FQNEAQ (reference sequence). CDR3 length: 17 residues. Deletions cut 5 bases from V and 1 base from J, with 19 bases between.

This clonotype was counted ten times or more. This rearrangement joins TRBV7-9 to TRBJ2-3; D is unclear. This CDR3 has 14 amino acids. With 10 bases removed from V and 5 bases from J, the gap between germline ends came to 19 bases. Germline V gene lookup returns CDR1 SEHNR and CDR2 FQNEAQ (reference sequence). CDR3 loop: CATTRAIYVDTQYF. The CDR3 nucleotides read TGTGCCACCACCCGGGCCATATACGTAGATACGCAGTATTTT.

There are a few counts of this clonotype. The chain employs TRBV29-1 and TRBJ2-7; D unresolved. Germline-derived CDR1 and CDR2 are SQVTM and ANQGSEA. V was pared by 7 bases and J by 0 bases, with 13 bases between. This CDR3 region has 13 residues. The CDR3 sequence is CSGLDTDSYEQYF. CDR3 bases: TGCAGCGGACTTGACACTGACTCCTACGAGCAGTACTTC.